This is a list of T cell receptor beta chains from one sample in a study of CD8+CD57+ T cells in acquired aplastic anemia. TCRdb passed the reads through MiXCR, listing each CDR3 protein once. The sample shows 95,000 to 150,000 distinct CDR3 sequences, approximately 61% of them seen only once. The sample taken for sequencing was sorted CD4+, CD8+, or CD8+CD57+ T cells (not recorded which) from PBMCs. The source is a human donor with aplastic anemia. Both conserved end residues are part of each CDR3. The D gene is left open where the match is weak. Only part of the rows carry a size: once, few, many, or a class if the clone is expanded.

J gene	D gene	CDR3 length	V gene	clone size	CDR3 DNA	CDR3 protein
TRBJ1-1	.	13	TRBV6-5	few	TGTGCCGGCAGTCTCCAGGGGAGCACTGAAGCTTTCTTT	CAGSLQGSTEAFF
TRBJ1-1	.	14	TRBV5-1	.	TGCGCCAGCAGCTTGATGAGGGGAGGGACTGAAGCTTTCTTT	CASSLMRGGTEAFF
TRBJ2-5	.	17	TRBV5-6	.	TGTGCCAGCAGCTTGGTTTCGGGGCGAGGCAGACAAGAGACCCAGTACTTC	CASSLVSGRGRQETQYF
TRBJ1-1	.	13	TRBV10-1	.	TGCGCCAGCAGTGAAGGGCAGACCCTGAGGGCTTTCTTT	CASSEGQTLRAFF
TRBJ1-2	.	16	TRBV2	.	TGTGCCAGCAGTGAAGAGGCGAGACTAAGGCGGAATGGCTACACCTTC	CASSEEARLRRNGYTF
TRBJ1-6	TRBD1	16	TRBV7-6	once	TGTGCCAGCAGTTCGCGGGAGACAGGGGCTCAATCACCCCTCCACTTT	CASSSRETGAQSPLHF
TRBJ2-1	.	12	TRBV13	many	TGTGCCAGCAGCCCCCCGGGCAATGAGCAGTTCTTC	CASSPPGNEQFF
TRBJ2-3	TRBD2	15	TRBV6-5	.	TGTGCCAGCAGTTCCGGACTAGCGGGGGAAGATACGCAGTATTTT	CASSSGLAGEDTQYF
TRBJ1-3	.	15	TRBV7-8	.	TGTGCCAGCAGCCGACCCGGGGCAATGGCAAACACCATATATTTT	CASSRPGAMANTIYF
TRBJ2-1	TRBD2	14	TRBV20-1	many	TGCAGTGCTAGCTCGCTAGCGGGACACCAGGAGCAGTTCTTC	CSASSLAGHQEQFF
TRBJ2-5	TRBD2	14	TRBV7-3	.	TGTGCCAGCAGCTTAAGCGGGGGGCGAAAGACCCAGTACTTC	CASSLSGGRKTQYF
TRBJ1-5	TRBD1	15	TRBV28	few	TGTGCCAGCAGTTTGGAGGGGGCGGGCAATCAGCCCCAGCATTTT	CASSLEGAGNQPQHF
TRBJ1-1	.	14	TRBV10-3	.	TGTGCCATCAAGAATACGCAGGGCGTCTCTGAAGCTTTCTTT	CAIKNTQGVSEAFF
TRBJ2-2	.	15	TRBV7-9	few	TGTGCCAGCAGCTTACACGGTCCGTACACCGGGGAGCTGTTTTTT	CASSLHGPYTGELFF
TRBJ1-6	.	14	TRBV20-1	.	TGCAGTGTCATGTTCCGGCAGGGGACTTCACCCCTCCACTTT	CSVMFRQGTSPLHF
TRBJ1-2	.	11	TRBV5-6	.	TGTGCCAGTGCCCGGGGGGCTGGCTACACCTTC	CASARGAGYTF
TRBJ2-7	TRBD1	11	TRBV19	.	TGTGCCAGTCTAGGGGGCCACGAGCAGTACTTC	CASLGGHEQYF
TRBJ2-7	TRBD2	14	TRBV29-1	.	TGCAGCGTTAATAGGGCGGGGGTAGACTACGAGCAGTACTTC	CSVNRAGVDYEQYF
TRBJ1-6	.	14	TRBV6-4	.	TGTGCCAGCAGTGACTCGCCAGATAATTCACCCCTCCACTTT	CASSDSPDNSPLHF
TRBJ2-7	TRBD2	13	TRBV20-1	.	TGCAGTGCTTATTTAGTAGAGGGACGGGAGGTGTACTTC	CSAYLVEGREVYF
TRBJ2-7	TRBD1	15	TRBV27	few	TGTGCCAGCAGTTACCAGGGGGTCCCCCTCTACGAGCAGTACTTC	CASSYQGVPLYEQYF
TRBJ2-7	TRBD2	14	TRBV20-1	.	TGCAGTGCTAGTACGGCTAGCGGGAGCGACGAGCAGTACTTC	CSASTASGSDEQYF
TRBJ1-5	.	13	TRBV30	many	TGTGCCTGGAGTGAACTTGGGGATCAGCCCCAGCATTTT	CAWSELGDQPQHF
TRBJ1-2	.	13	TRBV10-3	.	TGTGCCATCAGTGACAGCTTAAACTATGGCTACACCTTC	CAISDSLNYGYTF
TRBJ2-7	.	14	TRBV7-9	.	TGTGCCAGCAGTGCCCCCGGGACGGTAGCGGCGACCCACTTC	CASSAPGTVAATHF
TRBJ2-1	.	17	TRBV11-1	.	TGTGCCAGCAGCTTGCCGACACGCGGGTTCGGCTACAATGAGCAGTCCTTC	CASSLPTRGFGYNEQSF
TRBJ1-1	TRBD1	13	TRBV29-1	once	TGCAGCGTTTCAGGGGGAGCTTACACTGAAGCTTTCTTT	CSVSGGAYTEAFF
TRBJ2-3	.	15	TRBV6-1	few	TGTGCCAGCAGCTCGGGGACACTTCGCACAGATACGCAGTATTTT	CASSSGTLRTDTQYF
TRBJ2-5	.	15	TRBV19	.	TGTGCCAGTAGTATGCCGCCGGGGCAGGGGGAGACCCAGTACTTC	CASSMPPGQGETQYF
TRBJ2-1	TRBD2	16	TRBV20-1	.	TGCAGTGCTAGTGGGGCGGGGGGGCGATCTATCAATGAGCAGTTCTTC	CSASGAGGRSINEQFF
TRBJ2-7	.	14	TRBV15	.	TGTGCCACCAGCTGGAGTGGGAAGTACAATGAGCAGTACTTC	CATSWSGKYNEQYF
TRBJ2-7	.	13	TRBV6-1	once	TGTGCCAGCACCGGTATTCTGGGGTACGAGCAGTACTTC	CASTGILGYEQYF
TRBJ1-4	.	13	TRBV19	.	TGTGCCAGTGCACACGCCGGGAATGAAAAACTGTTTTTT	CASAHAGNEKLFF